This TCR beta chain was sequenced in a study of T cell responses to AZD1222 COVID-19 vaccine. Data came from immunoSEQ multiplex PCR; TCRdb stores just in-frame clones and leaves some out. The data hold roughly 150,000 clones, with roughly 90% observed a single time. Germline-derived CDR1 and CDR2 are SNHLY and FYNNEI. The CDR3 extends over 13 amino acids. V shed 5 bases and J shed 1 base, with 8 bases lying between them. The specimen was peripheral blood, collected on day 0 of AZD1222 vaccination. The chain carries TRBV2 and TRBJ1-1; perhaps TRBD1 as D (5 bases). The receptor was derived from an adult in good health. CDR3 nucleotides: TGTGCCAGCAGTTCACAGGAGAACACTGAAGCTTTCTTT. Its translation: CASSSQENTEAFF.